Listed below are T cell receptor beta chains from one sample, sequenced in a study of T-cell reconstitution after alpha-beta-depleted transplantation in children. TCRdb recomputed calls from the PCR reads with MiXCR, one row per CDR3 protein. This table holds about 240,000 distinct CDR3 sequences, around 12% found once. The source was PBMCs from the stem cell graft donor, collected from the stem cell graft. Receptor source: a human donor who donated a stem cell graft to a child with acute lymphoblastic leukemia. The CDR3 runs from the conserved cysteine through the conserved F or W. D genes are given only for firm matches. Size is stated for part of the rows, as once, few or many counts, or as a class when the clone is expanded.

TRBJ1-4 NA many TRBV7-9 CASSLPRRATNEKLFF TGTGCCAGCAGCTTGCCCCGACGAGCAACTAATGAAAAACTGTTTTTT
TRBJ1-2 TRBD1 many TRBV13 CASSPRDSPGYGYTF TGTGCCAGCAGCCCCCGGGACAGCCCAGGCTATGGCTACACCTTC
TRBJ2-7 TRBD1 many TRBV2 CASLAGGRLTYEQYF TGTGCCAGCCTGGCAGGGGGTCGACTAACCTACGAGCAGTACTTC
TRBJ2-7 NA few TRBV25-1 CASSAFPRSYEQYF TGTGCCAGCAGTGCCTTTCCTAGGTCCTACGAGCAGTACTTC
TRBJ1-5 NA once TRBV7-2 CASSQRQGPDQPQHF TGTGCCAGCAGCCAACGGCAGGGACCCGATCAGCCCCAGCATTTT
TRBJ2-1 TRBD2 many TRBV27 CASRHPAGVQFF TGTGCCAGCCGACATCCAGCGGGGGTGCAGTTCTTC
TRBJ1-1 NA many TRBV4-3 CASSQARASTEAFF TGCGCCAGCAGCCAAGCGAGGGCTAGCACTGAAGCTTTCTTT
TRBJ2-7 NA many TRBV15 CATSRDTSPEQYF TGTGCCACCAGCAGAGACACTAGCCCCGAGCAGTACTTC
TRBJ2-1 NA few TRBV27 CASSPTDKYNEQFF TGTGCCAGCAGTCCCACGGACAAATACAATGAGCAGTTCTTC
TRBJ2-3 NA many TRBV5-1 CASSLLTDTQYF TGTGCCAGCAGCCTTCTCACAGATACGCAGTATTTT
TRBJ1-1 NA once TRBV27 CASSSGRDEAFF TGTGCCAGCAGTTCAGGGCGAGATGAAGCTTTCTTT
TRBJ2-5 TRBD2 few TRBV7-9 CASSPGWLRTSGRDQYF TGTGCCAGCAGCCCTGGGTGGCTGCGGACTAGCGGGAGGGACCAGTACTTC
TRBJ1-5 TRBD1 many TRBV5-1 CASSRDGGDRPQHF TGCGCCAGCAGCCGGGATGGCGGGGACAGGCCCCAGCATTTT
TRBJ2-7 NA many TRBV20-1 CSARYIGVREQYF TGCAGTGCTAGATACATAGGGGTCCGCGAGCAGTACTTC
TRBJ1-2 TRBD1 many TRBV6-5 CASSYLTGGYGYTF TGTGCCAGCAGTTACCTTACAGGGGGCTATGGCTACACCTTC
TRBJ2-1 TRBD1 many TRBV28 CASSLWGQGLRGAQHEQFF TGTGCCAGCAGTTTATGGGGACAGGGCCTTCGGGGGGCTCAACATGAGCAGTTCTTC
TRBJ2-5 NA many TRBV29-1 CSVELHETQYF TGCAGCGTTGAACTCCATGAGACCCAGTACTTC
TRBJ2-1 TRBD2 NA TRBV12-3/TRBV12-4 CTISLEEASGRVGPNEQFF TGTACCATCAGTTTAGAAGAGGCTAGCGGGAGGGTTGGTCCCAATGAGCAGTTCTTC
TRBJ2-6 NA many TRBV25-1 CASSGARGLGANVLTF TGTGCCAGCAGTGGAGCACGAGGGTTGGGGGCCAACGTCCTGACTTTC
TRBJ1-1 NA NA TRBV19 CASSMGAPLRTEAFF TGTGCCAGTAGTATGGGGGCTCCTCTGCGGACTGAAGCTTTCTTT
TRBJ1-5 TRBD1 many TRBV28 CASTLPGQGPQHF TGTGCCAGCACCCTACCCGGACAGGGTCCCCAGCATTTT
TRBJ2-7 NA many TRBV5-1 CASSLMGYEQYF TGCGCCAGCAGCTTGATGGGGTACGAGCAGTACTTC
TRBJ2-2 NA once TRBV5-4 CASGAGWGAQNTGELFF TGTGCCAGCGGTGCTGGATGGGGGGCGCAAAACACCGGGGAGCTGTTTTTT
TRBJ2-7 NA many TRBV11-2 CASSLDLGPYEQYF TGTGCCAGCAGCTTAGATCTGGGGCCCTACGAGCAGTACTTC
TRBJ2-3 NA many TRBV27 CASSLVRGGDTQYF TGTGCCAGCAGTTTAGTGCGTGGAGGGGATACGCAGTATTTT
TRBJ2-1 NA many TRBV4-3 CASSQGLARGNEQFF TGCGCCAGCAGCCAGGGACTGGCTAGGGGTAATGAGCAGTTCTTC
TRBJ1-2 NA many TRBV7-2 CASSPAGVPNYGYTF TGTGCCAGCAGCCCAGCAGGGGTGCCTAACTATGGCTACACCTTC
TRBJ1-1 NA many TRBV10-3 CAISPKTAGTEAFF TGTGCCATCAGCCCGAAAACCGCAGGCACTGAAGCTTTCTTT
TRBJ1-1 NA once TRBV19 CATTKGNTEAFF TGTGCCACCACCAAGGGGAACACTGAAGCTTTCTTT
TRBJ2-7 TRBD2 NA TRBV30 CAWSVGSVGAGGKQYF TGTGCCTGGAGTGTAGGATCTGTGGGTGCGGGAGGAAAGCAGTACTTC
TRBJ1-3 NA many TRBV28 CASSLRDIRNTIYF TGTGCCAGCAGTTTACGGGACATCAGAAACACCATATATTTT
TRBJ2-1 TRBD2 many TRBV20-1 CSARASGSWDEQFF TGCAGTGCTAGGGCTAGCGGGAGTTGGGATGAGCAGTTCTTC
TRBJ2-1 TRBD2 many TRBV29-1 CSVERGSSYNEQFF TGCAGCGTTGAGCGGGGGAGCTCCTACAATGAGCAGTTCTTC
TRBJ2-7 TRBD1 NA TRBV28 CASSLDWTGTYEQYF TGTGCCAGCAGTTTAGACTGGACAGGGACTTACGAGCAGTACTTC
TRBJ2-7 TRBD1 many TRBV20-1 CSARDGTGKYEQYF TGCAGTGCTAGAGATGGGACAGGGAAATACGAGCAGTACTTC
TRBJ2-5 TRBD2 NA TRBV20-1 CSARTGGRGYQETQYF TGCAGTGCTAGAACGGGGGGGCGGGGGTACCAAGAGACCCAGTACTTC
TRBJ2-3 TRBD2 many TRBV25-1 CASSDGGQRGRTQYF TGTGCCAGCAGTGATGGCGGGCAGCGGGGGAGGACGCAGTATTTT
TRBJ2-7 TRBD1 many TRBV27 CASQTRQGASYEQYF TGTGCCAGCCAAACCAGACAGGGAGCGTCCTACGAGCAGTACTTC
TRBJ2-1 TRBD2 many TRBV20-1 CSAVPSSGRYNEQFF TGCAGTGCCGTACCCTCTAGCGGGCGGTACAATGAGCAGTTCTTC
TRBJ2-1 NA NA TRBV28 CASLGGSYNEQFF TGTGCCAGCCTAGGGGGCTCCTACAATGAGCAGTTCTTC
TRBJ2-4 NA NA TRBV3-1 CASSQYTRDNIQYF TGTGCCAGCAGCCAATATACCAGAGACAACATTCAGTACTTC
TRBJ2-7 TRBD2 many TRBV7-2 CASSSLGGGTYEQYF TGTGCCAGCAGCTCTTTGGGGGGGGGTACCTACGAGCAGTACTTC
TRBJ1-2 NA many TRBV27 CASSLAGSLGGYTF TGTGCCAGCAGTTTAGCAGGTTCTCTAGGGGGCTACACCTTC
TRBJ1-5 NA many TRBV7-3 CASSLDRTPFSNQPQHF TGTGCCAGCAGCCTTGACCGAACCCCCTTTAGCAATCAGCCCCAGCATTTT
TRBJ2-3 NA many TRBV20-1 CSAPLTGLELGITDTQYF TGCAGTGCACCCTTGACAGGTTTGGAACTTGGCATCACAGATACGCAGTATTTT
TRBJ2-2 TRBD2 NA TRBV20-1 CSARPSGTPGELFF TGCAGTGCTAGACCTAGCGGGACTCCCGGGGAGCTGTTTTTT
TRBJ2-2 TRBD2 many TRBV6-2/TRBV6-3 CASSYLAGGPWTGELFF TGTGCCAGCAGTTACCTAGCGGGAGGGCCTTGGACCGGGGAGCTGTTTTTT
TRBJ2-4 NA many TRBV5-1 CASSLQVGAKNIQYF TGCGCCAGCAGCTTGCAAGTGGGAGCCAAAAACATTCAGTACTTC
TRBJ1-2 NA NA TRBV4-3 CASSQDLRGPSYGYTF TGCGCCAGCAGCCAAGATCTCAGGGGTCCTAGCTATGGCTACACCTTC
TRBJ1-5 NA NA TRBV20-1 CSIRHRGDYSNQPQHF TGCAGCATCAGGCACCGAGGGGACTATAGCAATCAGCCCCAGCATTTT
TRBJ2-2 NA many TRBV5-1 CASSLAGRTPNTGELFF TGCGCCAGCAGCTTGGCGGGGCGGACTCCGAACACCGGGGAGCTGTTTTTT
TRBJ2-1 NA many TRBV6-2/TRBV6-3 CASSYTENEQFF TGTGCCAGCAGTTACACTGAGAATGAGCAGTTCTTC
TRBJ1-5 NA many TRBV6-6 CASSYLDQPQHF TGTGCCAGCAGTTACCTGGATCAGCCCCAGCATTTT
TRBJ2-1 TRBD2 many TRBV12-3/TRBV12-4 CASSPPRSGRAVQNEQFF TGTGCCAGCAGCCCCCCAAGGAGCGGGAGGGCCGTTCAGAATGAGCAGTTCTTC